The 7 T cell receptor beta chains given below trace back to one sample, sequenced in a study of vaccination and CD4 T cells after COVID-19. Antigens for these TCRs are unknown. Described treatment: roughly 11-day PBMC culture with coronavirus spike peptide pools or control peptides (ViraFEST assay). An Oncomine TCR Beta short-read assay was used to sequence the DNA from cultured CD4+ T cells. TCRdb re-called the PCR reads with MiXCR, one entry per CDR3 protein. The table lists roughly 14,000 distinct CDR3 sequences, about half of them singletons. The specimen was CD4+ T cells from blood, cultured in vitro. The receptors come from a human donor who had recovered from COVID-19.

The chain couples TRBV11-3 to TRBJ2-7; the D gene is possibly TRBD2 (5 bases). The V gene lost 4 bases and the J gene lost 0 bases, with 13 bases spanning the gap. CDR3 size: 15 residues. CDR1 and CDR2 (germline): SGHNT, YENEEA. CDR3 region: CASSSSGLSSYEQYF. The CDR3 DNA follows: TGTGCCAGCAGCTCATCTGGACTTTCCTCCTACGAGCAGTACTTC.

The CDR3 loop is CASSLVASGGTDTQYF. CDR3 coding DNA: TGTGCCAGCAGCTTAGTGGCTAGCGGGGGCACAGATACGCAGTATTTT. This chain joins TRBV7-2 and TRBJ2-3; TRBD2 matches 9 bases. Trimming at V came to 1 base and at J to 1 base, leaving 3 bases not matched to a gene. Germline CDR1 SGHTA, CDR2 FQGNSA. The CDR3 covers 16 residues. The full variable domain, completed using reference TRBV7-2 and TRBJ2-3, is GAGVSQSPSNKVTEKGKDVELRCDPISGHTALYWYRQSLGQGLEFLIYFQGNSAPDKSGLPSDRFSAERTGGSVSTLTIQRTQQEDSAVYLCASSLVASGGTDTQYFGPGTRLTVL.

The genes are TRBV20-1 and TRBJ1-5, with D possibly TRBD1 on 5 matching bases. This CDR3 is built from 15 residues. Germline loops: CDR1 DFQATT, CDR2 SNEGSKA (reference sequence). V lost 2 bases and J 2 bases, leaving 13 bases between the germline ends. CDR3 sequence: CSARRGQGGNQPQHF. The CDR3 coding sequence is TGCAGTGCTAGACGTGGTCAGGGTGGCAATCAGCCCCAGCATTTT.

This sequence joins TRBV7-2 and TRBJ1-2, with a tentative D call TRBD1 (6 bases). The CDR3 loop spans 15 amino acids. Germline values: CDR1 SGHTA, CDR2 FQGNSA. The V end lost 3 bases, the J end lost 4 bases, and 15 bases lay between the germline ends. The DNA for the CDR3 is TGTGCCAGCAGCTTTTATCAGGGGCGGACCTATGGCTACACCTTC. Its protein product is CASSFYQGRTYGYTF.

The chain uses TRBV15 and TRBJ2-5; D uncertain. The length of the CDR3 is 13 residues. The germline V gene encodes CDR1 LNHNV and CDR2 YYDKDF (reference sequence). V lost 3 bases and J lost 5, with 10 bases in between. In nucleotides, the CDR3 is TGTGCCACCAGCAGCGTTCTCGGGGAGACCCAGTACTTC. Translation: CATSSVLGETQYF.

The chain uses TRBV15 and TRBJ1-1, with a possible D match to TRBD1 (5 bases). V was cut by 0 bases and J by 2 bases, with 7 bases left in between. Germline lookup yields CDR1 LNHNV and CDR2 YYDKDF (reference sequence). The CDR3 is 14 residues long. This chain's CDR3 is CATSRDQGNTEAFF. Written as DNA, the CDR3 is TGTGCCACCAGCAGAGATCAGGGAAACACTGAAGCTTTCTTT.

This clonotype appeared a few times. CDR3 nucleotides: TGTGCCAGCAGCTTAGCCGAATGGGGAGCTAGTAACCAAGAGACCCAGTACTTC. It yields the protein CASSLAEWGASNQETQYF. This chain joins TRBV11-3 and TRBJ2-5; D may be TRBD2 (5 bases). Germline CDR1 is SGHNT and CDR2 is YENEEA. The CDR3 covers 18 residues. The germline V and J ends were trimmed by 1 base and 0 bases, with 18 bases remaining between them. Based on the CDR3 plus reference TRBV11-3 and TRBJ2-5, the full variable domain is EAGVVQSPRYKIIEKKQPVAFWCNPISGHNTLYWYLQNLGQGPELLIRYENEEAVDDSQLPKDRFSAERLKGVDSTLKIQPAELGDSAVYLCASSLAEWGASNQETQYFGPGTRLLVL.